Detailed here is one T cell receptor beta chain. The antigen is undetermined. This specimen belongs to a study of cytomegalovirus exposure and HLA in healthy donors. General study results and limits: Cytomegalovirus association was listed for 164 TCR beta chains.

It was with 60 Vbeta and 13 Jbeta primers that the PCR ran. Repertoires were generated with immunoSEQ multiplex PCR, while TCRdb's copy carries only in-frame clones and drops some. In all, the sample yields some 70,000 clones. The CDR3 covers 15 residues. With 2 bases clipped from V and 6 bases from J, the junction kept 6 bases outside the gene matches. CDR1 is GTSNPN, CDR2 SVGIG, per germline (reference sequence). The rearrangement joins TRBV30 to TRBJ2-2, with 10 bases that match TRBD2. This sequence originates from a middle-aged man in good health and CMV-seronegative. Sample: PBMCs. This CDR3 reads CAWSKIAGGPGELFF. The CDR3 nucleotides read TGTGCCTGGAGTAAGATAGCGGGGGGTCCCGGGGAGCTGTTTTTT.